The 5 T cell receptor beta chains given below trace back to one sample, sequenced in a study of Ad26.COV2.S vaccination and SARS-CoV-2 variants. The assay was immunoSEQ multiplex PCR, and TCRdb's table has in-frame clones only and misses some. The data show about 680,000 clones, with approximately 88% seen just once and nearly 1.5% held by the top ten. Treatment defined: about 20 received Ad26.COV2.S at low or high dose, single or two shots; 5 received placebo; per-sample allocation not given. The samples were gathered on day 63 after the first injection of vaccine or placebo. Here the sequenced sample was peripheral blood, taken in a trial of Ad26.COV2.S vaccine versus placebo. These receptors all stem from a person between 18 and 60 years old who received the Ad26.COV2.S COVID-19 vaccine or a placebo.

The gene calls are TRBV20-1 and TRBJ2-1; D not certain. This CDR3 is 14 amino acids long. CDR1 and CDR2 from the germline V gene are DFQATT and SNEGSKA (reference sequence). Trimming removed 3 bases from V and 9 bases from J, with 18 bases in between. The CDR3 loop is CSASSVELVGEQFF. The CDR3 nucleotides are TGCAGTGCTAGTTCGGTCGAACTCGTCGGTGAGCAGTTCTTC.

This chain links TRBV29-1 with TRBJ1-1, with TRBD1 matching 8 bases. The CDR3 consists of 13 residues. Germline CDR1 reads SQVTM; CDR2 reads ANQGSEA. The V and J ends lost 4 bases and 1 base, in that order; junction bases with no gene match: 2. CDR3 DNA sequence: TGCAGCGTTGCCGGACAGGGGAACACTGAAGCTTTCTTT. It is translated as CSVAGQGNTEAFF.

This chain uses TRBV7-2 with TRBJ2-7; 7 nucleotides match TRBD1. This CDR3 region has 15 residues. The V gene end was trimmed by 5 bases and the J gene end by 7 bases; junction bases not matched to a gene: 14. Looked up from germline, CDR1 is SGHTA and CDR2 is FQGNSA. CDR3 sequence: CASSTTGAALGEQYF. The CDR3 nucleotides read TGTGCCAGCAGCACTACAGGGGCAGCTCTTGGGGAGCAGTACTTC.

This chain links TRBV6-5 with TRBJ2-2; maybe TRBD1 (5 bases). The ends were cut back, 2 bases at V and 2 bases at J, with 9 bases in the middle. The CDR3 length is 15 residues. Germline V gene data show CDR1 as MNHEY and CDR2 as SVGAGI. CDR3 nucleotide sequence: TGTGCCAGCAGTTACAGGGGTCGAAACACCGGGGAGCTGTTTTTT. Its translation is CASSYRGRNTGELFF.

The chain has TRBV6-5 and TRBJ2-2; 12 bases are shared with TRBD2. The V and J ends lost 8 bases and 3 bases, in that order; junction bases with no gene match: 1. This CDR3 is 14 amino acids long. Germline V gives CDR1 MNHEY, CDR2 SVGAGI. CDR3 in amino acids: CASRLAGDTGELFF. CDR3 coding DNA: TGTGCCAGCCGACTAGCGGGAGACACCGGGGAGCTGTTTTTT.